The rows below give T cell receptor beta chains drawn from one sample of a study of neoadjuvant anti-PD-1 for oral cavity cancer. Assay used: immunoSEQ multiplex PCR; TCRdb lists only in-frame clones, some missing. The data hold 55,000 to 80,000 clones, with roughly nine tenths observed a single time. The specimen was PBMCs, collected after nivolumab (anti-PD-1) treatment. The receptor set was obtained from a person between 35 and 79 years old with oral cavity squamous cell carcinoma. CDR3s include the opening cysteine and the closing phenylalanine or tryptophan.

CASSPIAGAYNEQFF TRBJ2-1 TRBV5-1
CASSRGLTEAFF TRBJ1-1 TRBV7-9
CASSNLVNTEAFF TRBJ1-1 TRBV19
CALQGSGEGNQPQHF TRBJ1-5 TRBV10-3
CASSLRGRNSPLHF TRBJ1-6 TRBV19
CASSGGNGYGYTF TRBJ1-2 TRBV25-1
CASSSRRLAGTHEQYF TRBJ2-7 TRBV7-8
CASSVRLQETQYF TRBJ2-5 TRBV2
CAWNRRAAGSPLHF TRBJ1-6 TRBV30
CASSSQDTDTQYF TRBJ2-3 TRBV7-8
CASSVERTSGRETQYF TRBJ2-5 TRBV9
CASSLAGTGVTYEQYF TRBJ2-7 TRBV5-1
CASRTPGQGYRYTF TRBJ1-2 TRBV4-1
CASSYTDGRGRFF TRBJ2-1 TRBV6-5
CASSFNGHMNTEAFF TRBJ1-1 TRBV28
CATSRVTAPKETQYF TRBJ2-5 TRBV15
CASSGSGGEKLFF TRBJ1-4 TRBV10-1
CASSQIRLLKTRDGSPLHF TRBJ1-6 TRBV4-1
CASSRSLAGDYEQYF TRBJ2-7 TRBV4-2
CASSLARDRDSYEQYF TRBJ2-7 TRBV28
CASSPAPVDNEQFF TRBJ2-1 TRBV7-8
CASSDRHPTGGYTF TRBJ1-2 TRBV25-1
CASSISMGSNEQFF TRBJ2-1 TRBV11-2
CASSLGGRGYNEQFF TRBJ2-1 TRBV5-4
CASSRSGGNTEAFF TRBJ1-1 TRBV27
CATKRLAGMDTQYF TRBJ2-3 TRBV12-5
CASSLAAGIRHEAFF TRBJ1-1 TRBV11-2
CASSVGHGYTF TRBJ1-2 TRBV6-5